The present entry profiles one T cell receptor (beta chain) with its context. Its antigen is currently unknown. The trim removed 5 bases at V and 4 bases at J, leaving 8 bases unmatched. This CDR3 has 15 residues. CDR1 and CDR2 from the germline V gene are SGHTA and FQGNSA. TCRdb re-called the 5' RACE reads through MiXCR, storing one row per CDR3 protein. The table lists some 440,000 distinct CDR3 sequences, around 27% of them singletons, with around 12% in the top ten. This record belongs to a study of T-cell memory formation after mild COVID-19. Study outcomes and limitations: Clones contracting day 15 to 85 were balanced CD4/CD8; later expanders leaned CD4+. Researchers found some responding clones in pre-infection memory, a sign that cross-reactive memory joined. A second wave of clones peaked on day 37, and their SARS-CoV-2 specificity went unconfirmed.

The sequenced sample was PBMCs or a T cell subset sorted from them (not recorded which). This sequence was found in an adult woman who had mild COVID-19 (a few samples of this study predate the infection). Cell type and time point are not known. The chain has TRBV7-2 and TRBJ2-4, with 7 bases that match TRBD1. CDR3 loop: CASSVYRDRKNIQYF. The CDR3 DNA follows: TGTGCCAGCAGCGTCTACCGGGACAGAAAAAACATTCAGTACTTC.